This TCR beta chain was identified in a study of CD8 T cells in Susac syndrome. Study information: Each patient with Susac syndrome, at the time of blood draw, was therapy-naive, on corticosteroids, or on intravenous immunoglobulin alone. The study's findings and limits: The study's TCR sequencing and HLA analysis covered a relatively small number of individuals, and the study acknowledged this.

Roughly 0.5 to 1 ug RNA was reverse transcribed with random hexamers. TCRdb reanalysed the immunoSEQ multiplex PCR reads using MiXCR and keeps one entry per CDR3 protein. This sample has over 150,000 distinct CDR3 sequences, with 90% to 97% found just once. Concerning this clonotype itself: Its antigen is undetermined.

The receptor's source is a human donor with Susac syndrome. Sequenced: CD4+ T cells from PBMCs.

The CDR3 DNA sequence: TGCAGCATGCAAGCCGGCCATACCGAAGCTTTCTTT. It codes for CSMQAGHTEAFF. This chain connects TRBV29-1 to TRBJ1-1; D is unclear. Germline V gene sequence: CDR1 SQVTM, CDR2 ANQGSEA. Trimming took 8 bases from V and 8 from J, leaving 18 bases between them. The CDR3 totals 12 residues.